This T cell receptor beta chain comes out of a study of T cells in Graves' hyperthyroidism and ophthalmopathy. Overall study findings and caveats: Stable hyperthyroidism and ophthalmopathy were separated using 13 V-J signatures. Blood also showed most of the thyroid clonotypes that were expanded above 0.001.

Patients were excluded for uncontrolled infection, other autoimmune disease, pregnancy or lactation. Trimming took 4 bases from V and 1 from J, leaving 16 bases between them. This CDR3 contains 15 residues. Per the germline V gene, CDR1 is SQVTM and CDR2 is ANQGSEA. Researchers amplified the TCR beta CDR3 regions from RNA transcripts. With the HTBI primer set, the TCR CDR3 went through a first round of RT-PCR. TCRdb fed the multiplex PCR reads into MiXCR, producing one record per CDR3 protein. Among 300,000 to 450,000 distinct CDR3 sequences listed, 15% to 20% were seen once. This clonotype was recorded many times. What it binds is not known.

The clonotype comes from a woman in her forties with Graves' ophthalmopathy. The genes are TRBV29-1 and TRBJ2-5; a possible D gene is TRBD2 (6 bases). Source material: blood. The CDR3 loop is CSVGRLGLPQETQYF. For the CDR3, the DNA is TGCAGCGTTGGCCGACTAGGATTACCCCAAGAGACCCAGTACTTC. The entire variable domain, with the rest obtained from reference TRBV29-1 and TRBJ2-5, is as follows: SAVISQKPSRDICQRGTSLTIQCQVDSQVTMMFWYRQQPGQSLTLIATANQGSEATYESGFVIDKFPISRPNLTFSTLTVSNMSPEDSSIYLCSVGRLGLPQETQYFGPGTRLLVL.